These 11 T cell receptor beta chains share one sample of origin, sequenced in a study of blood T cell repertoires in COVID-19. Sequencing was performed with immunoSEQ multiplex PCR; in TCRdb, only in-frame clones are kept and a portion is missing. The sample yields some 190,000 clones, about 80% seen once. Sequences were obtained from peripheral blood. Receptor source: a woman aged 60-75 years with COVID-19, enrolled during active disease.

This clone was counted a few times. This chain uses TRBV5-4 with TRBJ2-5; 8 nucleotides align to TRBD1. The V segment lost 4 bases and the J segment 2 bases; nucleotides outside the gene matches: 7. Germline loops: CDR1 SGHNT, CDR2 YYREEE (reference sequence). The length of the CDR3 is 15 residues. This chain's CDR3 is CASSVGQGGQETQYF. The CDR3 nucleotides are TGTGCCAGCAGCGTAGGACAGGGAGGTCAAGAGACCCAGTACTTC.

The CDR3 DNA reads as TGTGCCAGCAGAACGGTCTCCTACAATGAGCAGTTCTTC. Its protein product is CASRTVSYNEQFF. The chain couples TRBV28 to TRBJ2-1; no reliable D call. The CDR3 sequence is 13 residues long. Trimming took off 6 bases at V and 0 bases at J, with 6 bases between the two ends. The germline V gene encodes CDR1 MDHEN and CDR2 SYDVKM.

This rearrangement joins TRBV28 to TRBJ2-7; the D gene is possibly TRBD2 (5 bases). The germline V and J ends were trimmed by 3 bases and 0 bases, with 6 bases remaining between them. This CDR3 has 13 residues. Looked up from germline, CDR1 is MDHEN and CDR2 is SYDVKM. The CDR3 loop reads CASSFGSSYEQYF. As DNA, the CDR3 is TGTGCCAGCAGTTTTGGGAGCTCCTACGAGCAGTACTTC.

This chain joins TRBV19 and TRBJ2-6; D possibly corresponds to TRBD1 (8 bases). Germline values: CDR1 LNHDA, CDR2 SQIVND (reference sequence). The CDR3 totals 18 residues. Trimming removed 9 bases from V and 0 bases from J, with 21 bases in between. For the CDR3, the DNA is TGTGCCAGCACAGGGGGGGACACACACCGCTCTGGGGCCAACGTCCTGACTTTC. It translates to CASTGGDTHRSGANVLTF.

This clone was seen only once. The J gene is TRBJ2-5, the V gene TRBV5-6; unclear D gene. The CDR3 has 14 residues. V was trimmed by 2 bases and J by 5 bases, leaving 13 bases between them. The germline CDR1 and CDR2 sequences are SGHDT and YYEEEE. CDR3 DNA: TGTGCCAGCAGCTTATCCCTAGTCTACGAGACCCAGTACTTC. It specifies CASSLSLVYETQYF.

In this sample, this clone turned up a few times. The DNA for the CDR3 is TGTGCCAGCAGTTTACAGGGATCTTATGAAAAACTGTTTTTT. It encodes CASSLQGSYEKLFF. The chain combines TRBV27 with TRBJ1-4; a possible D gene is TRBD1 (5 bases). There are 14 residues in the CDR3. With 2 bases removed from V and 6 bases from J, the gap between germline ends came to 10 bases. CDR1 and CDR2 (germline): MNHEY, SMNVEV (reference sequence).

This chain joins TRBV5-4 and TRBJ2-5; D might be TRBD2 (6 bases). Trimming took off 3 bases at V and 3 bases at J, with 12 bases between the two ends. CDR3 length equals 14 residues. Germline CDR1 SGHNT, CDR2 YYREEE (reference sequence). The CDR3 nucleotides read TGTGCCAGCAGCTGGGAGAGGAGGGAAGAGACCCAGTACTTC. It translates to CASSWERREETQYF. Together with reference TRBV5-4 and TRBJ2-5, the CDR3 gives the full variable domain: ETGVTQSPTHLIKTRGQQVTLRCSSQSGHNTVSWYQQALGQGPQFIFQYYREEENGRGNFPPRFSGLQFPNYSSELNVNALELDDSALYLCASSWERREETQYFGPGTRLLVL.

The chain recombines TRBV27 with TRBJ2-7, with D perhaps TRBD2 (6 bases). Trimming cost V 4 bases and J 7 bases, with 26 bases left between them. Germline V gives CDR1 MNHEY, CDR2 SMNVEV (reference sequence). CDR3 length: 17 amino acids. The CDR3 here is CASSSTTGTRRPREQYF. DNA for the CDR3: TGTGCCAGCAGTTCCACCACCGGGACTCGGCGGCCTCGAGAGCAGTACTTC.

V and J are TRBV10-2 and TRBJ2-3, with 15 positions matching TRBD2. This CDR3 region has 18 residues. Trimming removed 0 bases from V and 5 bases from J; junction bases left unmatched: 6. Per the germline V gene, CDR1 is WSHSY and CDR2 is SAAADI. Here the CDR3 DNA reads TGCGCCAGCAGTGAGTCCGGGACTAGCGGGGGGTCGAAAGATACGCAGTATTTT. This translates into CASSESGTSGGSKDTQYF.

This clone was found a few times. The V call is TRBV2, the J call TRBJ1-1; D call uncertain. The V gene's germline CDR1 is SNHLY and CDR2 FYNNEI. The V end was cut by 6 bases, the J end by 1 base, with 9 bases between. This CDR3 is built from 13 residues. The CDR3 coding sequence is TGTGCCAGCAGCAGACAACCGAACACTGAAGCTTTCTTT. Protein: CASSRQPNTEAFF.

The chain is built from TRBV2 and TRBJ2-3, with 7 bases aligning to TRBD1. V dropped 4 bases and J dropped 2; count of bases not matched to a gene: 6. This CDR3 region has 15 residues. The germline gives CDR1 SNHLY, CDR2 FYNNEI. This CDR3 reads CASSGQGPSTDTQYF. CDR3 DNA sequence: TGTGCCAGCAGTGGACAGGGACCTTCCACAGATACGCAGTATTTT. Full variable domain (rest looked up from reference TRBV2 and TRBJ2-3): EPEVTQTPSHQVTQMGQEVILRCVPISNHLYFYWYRQILGQKVEFLVSFYNNEISEKSEIFDDQFSVERPDGSNFTLKIRSTKLEDSAMYFCASSGQGPSTDTQYFGPGTRLTVL.